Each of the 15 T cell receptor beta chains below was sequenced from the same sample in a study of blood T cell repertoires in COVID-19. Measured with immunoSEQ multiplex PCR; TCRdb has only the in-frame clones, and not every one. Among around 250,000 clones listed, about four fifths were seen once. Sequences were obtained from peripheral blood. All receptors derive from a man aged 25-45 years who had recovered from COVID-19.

CDR3 DNA sequence: TGTGCCAGCCAGGGGAACAGCTACGAGCAGTACGTC. Translation: CASQGNSYEQYV. The V and J genes are TRBV28 and TRBJ2-7; possible D gene TRBD1, 6 bases. This CDR3 region has 12 residues. Trimming took 8 bases from V and 3 from J, leaving 11 bases between them. Germline V CDR1 and CDR2: MDHEN, SYDVKM.

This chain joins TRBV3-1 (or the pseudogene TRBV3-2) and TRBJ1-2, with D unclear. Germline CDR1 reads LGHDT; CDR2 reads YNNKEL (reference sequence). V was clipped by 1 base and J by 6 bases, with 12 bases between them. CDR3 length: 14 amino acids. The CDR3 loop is CASSQGAVTDGYTF. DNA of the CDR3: TGTGCCAGCAGCCAAGGGGCAGTCACGGATGGCTACACCTTC.

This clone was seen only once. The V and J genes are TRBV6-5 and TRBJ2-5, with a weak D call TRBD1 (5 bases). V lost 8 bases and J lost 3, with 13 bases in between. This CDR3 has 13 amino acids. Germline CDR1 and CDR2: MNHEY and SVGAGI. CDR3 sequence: CASSSQGKETQYF. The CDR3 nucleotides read TGTGCCAGCTCTTCCCAGGGAAAAGAGACCCAGTACTTC.

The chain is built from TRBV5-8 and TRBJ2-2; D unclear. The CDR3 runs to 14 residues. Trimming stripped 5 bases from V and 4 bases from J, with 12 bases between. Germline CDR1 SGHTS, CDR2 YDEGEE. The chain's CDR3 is CASSRSWSTGELFF. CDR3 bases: TGTGCCAGCAGTCGCAGCTGGAGCACCGGGGAGCTGTTTTTT.

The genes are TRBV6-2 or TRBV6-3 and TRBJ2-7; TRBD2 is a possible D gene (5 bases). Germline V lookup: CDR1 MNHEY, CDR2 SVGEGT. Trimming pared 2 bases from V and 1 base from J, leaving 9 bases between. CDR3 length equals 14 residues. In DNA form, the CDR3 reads TGTGCCAGCAGTTACGCGGGCCCGTCCTACGAGCAGTACTTC. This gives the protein CASSYAGPSYEQYF.

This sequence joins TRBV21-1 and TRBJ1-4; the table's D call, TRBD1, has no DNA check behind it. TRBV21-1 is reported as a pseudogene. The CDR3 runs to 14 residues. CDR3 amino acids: CASSRSGCGEKLFF. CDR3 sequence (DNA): TGTGCCAGCAGCCGGTCAGGGTGTGGTGAAAAACTGTTTTTT.

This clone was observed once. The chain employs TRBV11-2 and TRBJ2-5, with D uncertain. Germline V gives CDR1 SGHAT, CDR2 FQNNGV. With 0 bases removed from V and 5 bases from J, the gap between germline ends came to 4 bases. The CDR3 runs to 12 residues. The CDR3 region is CASSLDRETQYF. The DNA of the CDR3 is TGTGCCAGCAGCTTAGACAGGGAGACCCAGTACTTC.

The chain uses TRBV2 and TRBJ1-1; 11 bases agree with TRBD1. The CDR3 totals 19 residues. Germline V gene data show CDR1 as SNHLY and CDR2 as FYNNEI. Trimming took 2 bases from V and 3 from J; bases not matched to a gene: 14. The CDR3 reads CASSEWTGQGERRDTEAFF. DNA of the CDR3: TGTGCCAGCAGTGAATGGACGGGACAGGGGGAACGGAGGGACACTGAAGCTTTCTTT.

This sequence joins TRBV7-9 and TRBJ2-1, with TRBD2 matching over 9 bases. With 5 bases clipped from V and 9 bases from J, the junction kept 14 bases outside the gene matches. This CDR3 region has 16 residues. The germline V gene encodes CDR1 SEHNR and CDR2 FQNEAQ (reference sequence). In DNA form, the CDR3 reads TGTGCCAGCAGCCCCTGGCGGGGGGGCCTTTATAGTGAGCAGTTCTTC. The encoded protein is CASSPWRGGLYSEQFF.

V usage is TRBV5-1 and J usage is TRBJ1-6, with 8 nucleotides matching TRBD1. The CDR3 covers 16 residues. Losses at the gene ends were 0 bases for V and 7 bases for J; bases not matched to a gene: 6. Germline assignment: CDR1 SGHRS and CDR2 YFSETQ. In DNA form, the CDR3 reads TGCGCCAGCAGCTTGGGACCGACAGGGGTCAATTCACCCCTCCACTTT. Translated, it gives CASSLGPTGVNSPLHF.

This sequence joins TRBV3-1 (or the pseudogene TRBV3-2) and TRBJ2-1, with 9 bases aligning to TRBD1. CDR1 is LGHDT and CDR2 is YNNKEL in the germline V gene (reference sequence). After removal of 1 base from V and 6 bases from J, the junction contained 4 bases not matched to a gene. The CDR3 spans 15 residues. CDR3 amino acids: CASSQAATGGNEQFF. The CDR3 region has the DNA TGTGCCAGCAGCCAAGCCGCGACAGGGGGCAATGAGCAGTTCTTC.

The CDR3 here is CASSGQNSGANVLTF. In nucleotides, the CDR3 is TGTGCCAGCAGTGGACAAAACTCTGGGGCCAACGTCCTGACTTTC. The chain has TRBV2 and TRBJ2-6; D is ambiguous. V was trimmed by 4 bases and J by 0 bases, leaving 7 bases between them. CDR1 SNHLY and CDR2 FYNNEI come from the germline V gene. CDR3 length equals 15 residues.

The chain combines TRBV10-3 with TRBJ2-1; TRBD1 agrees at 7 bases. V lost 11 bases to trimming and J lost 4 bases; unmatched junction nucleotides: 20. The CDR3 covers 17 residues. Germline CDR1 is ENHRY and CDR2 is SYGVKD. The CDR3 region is CASETGKRPGRYNEQFF. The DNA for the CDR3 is TGTGCCTCAGAGACAGGGAAGAGGCCGGGGAGATACAATGAGCAGTTCTTC.

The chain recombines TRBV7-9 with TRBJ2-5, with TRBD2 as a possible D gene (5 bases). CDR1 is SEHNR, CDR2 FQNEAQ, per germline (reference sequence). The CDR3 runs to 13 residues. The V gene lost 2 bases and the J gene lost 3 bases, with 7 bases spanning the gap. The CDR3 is CASSLPGKETQYF. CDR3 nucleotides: TGTGCCAGCAGCTTACCGGGAAAAGAGACCCAGTACTTC. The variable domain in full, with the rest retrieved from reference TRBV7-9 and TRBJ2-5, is DTGVSQNPRHKITKRGQNVTFRCDPISEHNRLYWYRQTLGQGPEFLTYFQNEAQLEKSRLLSDRFSAERPKGSFSTLEIQRTEQGDSAMYLCASSLPGKETQYFGPGTRLLVL.

This chain's CDR3 is CASSLQTGGGDEKLFF. The CDR3 DNA reads TGCGCCAGCAGCCTTCAAACAGGGGGTGGGGATGAAAAACTGTTTTTT. The J gene is TRBJ1-4, the V gene TRBV4-1, with TRBD1 identical over 8 bases. Per germline, CDR1 MGHRA and CDR2 YSYEKL. The CDR3 is 16 amino acids. V trimming: 4 bases; J trimming: 6 bases; junction bases outside the gene matches: 10.